This T cell receptor (beta chain) was documented in a study of T cells after yellow fever vaccination. General study points: The presence of abundant clonotypes contaminating from the bulk population was possible in FACS-sorted repertoires.

The CDR3 covers 15 residues. Germline assignment: CDR1 SGHTA and CDR2 FQGNSA. The ends were cut back, 2 bases at V and 7 bases at J, with 14 bases in the middle. This clonotype was seen many times. Its matching antigen is unknown. TCRdb independently ran MiXCR on the 5' RACE reads; one entry per CDR3 protein. Altogether 170,000 or so distinct CDR3 sequences are present, approximately 6% being singletons, with the ten largest covering just under 3%. The sample in question was CD4+ T cells sorted from PBMCs, obtained on the day of the first yellow fever vaccination. The V call is TRBV7-2, the J call TRBJ2-2; possible D gene TRBD1, 6 bases. The TCR was taken from a man younger than 35 who received the YFV17D yellow fever vaccine. The CDR3 spells CASSLFQGTGGELFF. Here the CDR3 DNA reads TGTGCCAGCAGCTTATTCCAGGGGACGGGCGGGGAGCTGTTTTTT.